These 4 T cell receptor beta chains share one sample of origin, sequenced in a study of low-dose radiotherapy and immunotherapy resistance in tumors. Time point here: after trial treatment. Noted treatment: LDRT plus nivolumab, ipilimumab, low-dose cyclophosphamide and aspirin (RACIN trial). Primers used for first-strand cDNA, a TRAV- and TRBV-specific set, covered both alpha and beta chains. TCR amplification used roughly 21 PCR cycles, a constant-region primer and a V-primer adapter. Using its own MiXCR run on the reads, TCRdb lists one record per CDR3 protein. The sample holds about 44,000 distinct CDR3 sequences; less than 30% are singletons and the top ten take 9.5% to 13%. The sequencing here drew on PBMCs, taken after low-dose radiotherapy plus immunotherapy. The receptors were sampled from a male donor with prostate cancer.

As to this clonotype: One end of the junction is discordant with germline, which a read error may explain. This chain connects TRBV5-1 to TRBJ2-7; 13 bases align to TRBD2. Germline assignment: CDR1 SGHRS and CDR2 YFSETQ. The CDR3 is made up of 17 amino acids. CDR3 nucleotides: TGTGCCAGCAGCCCCCTCGGACTAGCGGGAGTAAGCTACGAGCAGTACTTC. Protein sequence: CASSPLGLAGVSYEQYF.

This clonotype was observed many times. V usage is TRBV19 and J usage is TRBJ1-2; tentative D call: TRBD1 (5 bases). Germline-derived CDR1 and CDR2 are LNHDA and SQIVND (reference sequence). CDR3 length: 13 residues. Trimming cost V 4 bases and J 2 bases, with 8 bases left between them. In DNA, the CDR3 is TGTGCCAGTAGTAAAGGGACCAACTATGGCTACACCTTC. Its translation is CASSKGTNYGYTF.

The V and J genes are TRBV30 and TRBJ2-1; D is possibly TRBD2 (6 bases). The V and J ends lost 2 bases and 4 bases respectively, with 9 bases between them. This CDR3 comprises 13 residues. CDR1 is GTSNPN and CDR2 is SVGIG in the germline V gene (reference sequence). CDR3 coding DNA: TGTGCCTGGAGTCTGAGCGGGTACAATGAGCAGTTCTTC. Its translation: CAWSLSGYNEQFF.

In this sample, this clonotype turned up many times. This chain uses TRBV11-1 with TRBJ2-1; perhaps TRBD2 as D (5 bases). Between the trimmed V and J ends, which lost 5 bases and 2 bases, there was a span of 19 bases. The length of the CDR3 is 17 residues. Germline V gene sequence: CDR1 SGHAT, CDR2 FQDESV (reference sequence). The CDR3 DNA follows: TGTGCCAGCAGCGCGCAGACTACATCAGTGGCCTACAATGAGCAGTTCTTC. Its protein product is CASSAQTTSVAYNEQFF.